The 18 T cell receptor beta chains below all came from one sample that was sequenced in a study of shared clonotypes between healthy human individuals. Only in-frame clones appear in the TCRdb table, and some are missing; sequencing was by immunoSEQ multiplex PCR. The table records over 2,000,000 clones, 93% of them present only once. Positive CCR7 selection of CD45RO-negative cells yielded the naive CD8 cells, and terminally differentiated effector memory CD45RA+ cells were excluded. The sample was naive CD8+ T cells from PBMCs. Receptor source: a man aged 18-30 years in good health. Some clones in this sample may be carry-over from other donors' samples.

The CDR3 loop is CASSDSGSGDQPQHF. The CDR3, as DNA: TGTGCCAGTAGTGATTCAGGGAGTGGGGATCAGCCCCAGCATTTT. The chain links TRBV19 to TRBJ1-5; possibly TRBD1 for D (5 bases). The CDR3 length is 15 residues. Trimming cost V 5 bases and J 5 bases, with 16 bases left between them. Germline V lookup: CDR1 LNHDA, CDR2 SQIVND (reference sequence).

In regard to this clone: The same CDR3 arises from other DNA sequences in this sample as well. This sequence joins TRBV9 and TRBJ2-1; no reliable D call. Germline V lookup: CDR1 SGDLS, CDR2 YYNGEE. The CDR3 totals 12 residues. Between the trimmed V and J ends, which lost 3 bases and 5 bases, there was a span of 6 bases. CDR3 bases: TGTGCCAGCAGCGCCGGACACAATGAGCAGTTCTTC. Translated: CASSAGHNEQFF.

CDR3: CASSLAAGVNEQFF. The DNA of the CDR3 is TGTGCCAGCAGCTTGGCCGCAGGGGTCAATGAGCAGTTCTTC. This chain connects TRBV5-6 to TRBJ2-1; TRBD1 is a possible D gene (6 bases). Germline assignment: CDR1 SGHDT and CDR2 YYEEEE. CDR3 length equals 14 residues. V was cut by 0 bases and J by 6 bases, with 10 bases left in between.

The CDR3 DNA sequence: TGTGCCAGCAGTCTTTCGCCCTGGGGGCGCGGGGGTGAGACCCAGTACTTC. The encoded protein is CASSLSPWGRGGETQYF. V is TRBV28 and J is TRBJ2-5; perhaps TRBD2 as D (7 bases). Germline loops: CDR1 MDHEN, CDR2 SYDVKM. V was pared by 5 bases and J by 5 bases, with 24 bases between. This CDR3 comprises 17 residues.

This rearrangement joins TRBV27 to TRBJ1-4, with a weak D call TRBD1 (5 bases). CDR1 MNHEY and CDR2 SMNVEV come from the germline V gene (reference sequence). Trimming removed 7 bases at V and 8 bases at J, with 14 bases between. CDR3 length equals 13 residues. The CDR3 bases are TGTGCCAGCACCACGGGACCACCGGAAAAACTGTTTTTT. This encodes CASTTGPPEKLFF.

The rearrangement uses TRBV9 and TRBJ2-7, with D uncertain. Trimming took off 2 bases at V and 0 bases at J, with 15 bases between the two ends. There are 16 residues in the CDR3. The germline V gene has CDR1 SGDLS and CDR2 YYNGEE. The CDR3 region has the DNA TGTGCCAGCAGCGTCAGACACAACCAGAGCTCCTACGAGCAGTACTTC. Translating it yields CASSVRHNQSSYEQYF.

The count of this clone is one. This rearrangement joins TRBV13 to TRBJ2-3; unclear D gene. CDR3 size: 15 residues. Germline V CDR1 and CDR2: PRHDT, FYEKMQ (reference sequence). V was pared by 2 bases and J by 5 bases, with 14 bases between. The CDR3 DNA is TGTGCCAGCAGCTTATTAGGGCGAACTGAAGATACGCAGTATTTT. Protein: CASSLLGRTEDTQYF. The entire variable domain, with the rest obtained from reference TRBV13 and TRBJ2-3, is as follows: AAGVIQSPRHLIKEKRETATLKCYPIPRHDTVYWYQQGPGQDPQFLISFYEKMQSDKGSIPDRFSAQQFSDYHSELNMSSLELGDSALYFCASSLLGRTEDTQYFGPGTRLTVL.

This sequence joins TRBV29-1 and TRBJ2-5; tentative D call: TRBD1 (6 bases). The CDR3 has 14 residues. CDR1 and CDR2 from the germline V gene are SQVTM and ANQGSEA. Trimming removed 0 bases at V and 4 bases at J, with 12 bases between. CDR3 sequence: CSVEERYRVETQYF. Written as DNA, the CDR3 is TGCAGCGTTGAAGAGAGATACAGGGTAGAGACCCAGTACTTC.

This chain links TRBV5-4 with TRBJ2-7, with 9 bases lining up with TRBD2. CDR1 is SGHNT and CDR2 is YYREEE in the germline V gene (reference sequence). V was pared by 1 base and J by 5 bases, with 4 bases of the junction left unmatched. The CDR3 has 14 residues. CDR3 nucleotide sequence: TGTGCCAGCAGCTTGTGGCGGGAGGGGAACGAGCAGTACTTC. It specifies CASSLWREGNEQYF.

This sequence joins TRBV7-9 and TRBJ2-1; D gene uncertain. Trimming took off 0 bases at V and 8 bases at J, with 8 bases between the two ends. This CDR3 has 13 amino acids. Germline V CDR1 and CDR2: SEHNR, FQNEAQ (reference sequence). CDR3 loop: CASSLALPDEQFF. In DNA form, the CDR3 reads TGTGCCAGCAGCTTAGCGCTACCGGATGAGCAGTTCTTC.

The CDR3 DNA sequence: TGTGCCAGCCGCAACCCGGGGTTTCAGCCCCAGCATTTT. It yields the protein CASRNPGFQPQHF. This chain links TRBV6-6 with TRBJ1-5; D ambiguous. The V and J ends lost 8 bases and 6 bases respectively, with 14 bases between them. From germline, CDR1 is MNHNY and CDR2 SVGAGI (reference sequence). There are 13 residues in the CDR3.

This clone was observed once. The rearrangement uses TRBV7-6 and TRBJ2-1; D is ambiguous. Deletions cut 5 bases from V and 0 bases from J, with 11 bases between. The CDR3 extends over 15 amino acids. The germline CDR1 and CDR2 sequences are SGHVS and FNYEAQ. The CDR3 nucleotides read TGTGCCAGCAGCCTCCTAGGTATCTCCTACAATGAGCAGTTCTTC. Its translation: CASSLLGISYNEQFF.

The chain is built from TRBV4-3 and TRBJ2-7; possible D gene TRBD2, 6 bases. V was trimmed by 2 bases and J by 3 bases, leaving 14 bases between them. Germline assignment: CDR1 LGHNA and CDR2 YSLEER. This CDR3 has 15 amino acids. The CDR3 region is CASSQSRGLGYEQYF. CDR3 sequence (DNA): TGCGCCAGCAGCCAATCCCGGGGGTTAGGCTACGAGCAGTACTTC.

The chain combines TRBV27 with TRBJ2-1; TRBD1 aligns across 7 bases. The CDR3 is 15 amino acids. Looked up from germline, CDR1 is MNHEY and CDR2 is SMNVEV (reference sequence). The junction had 4 bases not matched to a gene; V was cut back by 5 bases and J by 0 bases. The CDR3 protein is CASSMTGPSYNEQFF. For the CDR3, the DNA is TGTGCCAGCAGTATGACAGGGCCCTCCTACAATGAGCAGTTCTTC.

This sequence joins TRBV7-9 and TRBJ2-1, with D uncertain. Trimming cost V 2 bases and J 12 bases, with 17 bases left between them. The CDR3 has 14 residues. Germline CDR1 is SEHNR and CDR2 is FQNEAQ (reference sequence). The CDR3, as DNA: TGTGCCAGCAGCTTACCTCGGGCGTCGGATGGGCAGTTCTTC. Protein: CASSLPRASDGQFF.

This chain links TRBV4-3 with TRBJ2-2; D remains unclear. V was cut by 0 bases and J by 6 bases, with 8 bases left in between. Germline CDR1 is LGHNA and CDR2 is YSLEER. CDR3 size: 14 residues. CDR3 sequence (DNA): TGCGCCAGCAGCCAAGATCGCACCCCCGGGGAGCTGTTTTTT. Protein: CASSQDRTPGELFF.

This rearrangement joins TRBV7-2 to TRBJ1-2; maybe TRBD1 (5 bases). The V end lost 4 bases, the J end lost 5 bases, and 11 bases lay between the germline ends. This CDR3 has 13 residues. Germline assignment: CDR1 SGHTA and CDR2 FQGNSA. The CDR3 region is CASSSRRGYGYTF. The CDR3 coding sequence is TGTGCCAGCAGCTCAAGGCGGGGGTATGGCTACACCTTC. Filled out from reference TRBV7-2 and TRBJ1-2, the complete variable domain reads GAGVSQSPSNKVTEKGKDVELRCDPISGHTALYWYRQSLGQGLEFLIYFQGNSAPDKSGLPSDRFSAERTGGSVSTLTIQRTQQEDSAVYLCASSSRRGYGYTFGSGTRLTVV.

V gene TRBV9 combines with J gene TRBJ2-1; 14 bases match TRBD2. The junction had 14 bases not matched to a gene; V was cut back by 0 bases and J by 12 bases. The CDR3 is 18 amino acids. Germline CDR1 reads SGDLS; CDR2 reads YYNGEE. The CDR3 sequence: CASSVGEAGTSGSLGQFF. In nucleotides, the CDR3 is TGTGCCAGCAGCGTAGGGGAAGCCGGGACTAGCGGGAGTCTTGGGCAGTTCTTC.